The sequence of this T cell receptor (beta chain) was determined in a study of T cell changes during pregnancy in multiple sclerosis. Sequencing used immunoSEQ multiplex PCR; TCRdb keeps in-frame clones, though not all of them. The table has roughly 110,000 clones, 80% to 95% seen once. This sample comprised peripheral blood, obtained in the third trimester of pregnancy. The sequence was obtained from a female donor in good health, enrolled as a control in a pregnancy study.

The CDR3 coding sequence is TGTGCCAGCAGCCTCCTGGGAGGGGGGCAGGAGACCCAGTACTTC. It specifies CASSLLGGGQETQYF. The J gene is TRBJ2-5, the V gene TRBV4-2, with a weak D call TRBD2 (7 bases). CDR3 length equals 15 residues. The ends were cut back, 4 bases at V and 5 bases at J, with 17 bases in the middle. CDR1 and CDR2 from the germline V gene are LGHNA and YNFKEQ.